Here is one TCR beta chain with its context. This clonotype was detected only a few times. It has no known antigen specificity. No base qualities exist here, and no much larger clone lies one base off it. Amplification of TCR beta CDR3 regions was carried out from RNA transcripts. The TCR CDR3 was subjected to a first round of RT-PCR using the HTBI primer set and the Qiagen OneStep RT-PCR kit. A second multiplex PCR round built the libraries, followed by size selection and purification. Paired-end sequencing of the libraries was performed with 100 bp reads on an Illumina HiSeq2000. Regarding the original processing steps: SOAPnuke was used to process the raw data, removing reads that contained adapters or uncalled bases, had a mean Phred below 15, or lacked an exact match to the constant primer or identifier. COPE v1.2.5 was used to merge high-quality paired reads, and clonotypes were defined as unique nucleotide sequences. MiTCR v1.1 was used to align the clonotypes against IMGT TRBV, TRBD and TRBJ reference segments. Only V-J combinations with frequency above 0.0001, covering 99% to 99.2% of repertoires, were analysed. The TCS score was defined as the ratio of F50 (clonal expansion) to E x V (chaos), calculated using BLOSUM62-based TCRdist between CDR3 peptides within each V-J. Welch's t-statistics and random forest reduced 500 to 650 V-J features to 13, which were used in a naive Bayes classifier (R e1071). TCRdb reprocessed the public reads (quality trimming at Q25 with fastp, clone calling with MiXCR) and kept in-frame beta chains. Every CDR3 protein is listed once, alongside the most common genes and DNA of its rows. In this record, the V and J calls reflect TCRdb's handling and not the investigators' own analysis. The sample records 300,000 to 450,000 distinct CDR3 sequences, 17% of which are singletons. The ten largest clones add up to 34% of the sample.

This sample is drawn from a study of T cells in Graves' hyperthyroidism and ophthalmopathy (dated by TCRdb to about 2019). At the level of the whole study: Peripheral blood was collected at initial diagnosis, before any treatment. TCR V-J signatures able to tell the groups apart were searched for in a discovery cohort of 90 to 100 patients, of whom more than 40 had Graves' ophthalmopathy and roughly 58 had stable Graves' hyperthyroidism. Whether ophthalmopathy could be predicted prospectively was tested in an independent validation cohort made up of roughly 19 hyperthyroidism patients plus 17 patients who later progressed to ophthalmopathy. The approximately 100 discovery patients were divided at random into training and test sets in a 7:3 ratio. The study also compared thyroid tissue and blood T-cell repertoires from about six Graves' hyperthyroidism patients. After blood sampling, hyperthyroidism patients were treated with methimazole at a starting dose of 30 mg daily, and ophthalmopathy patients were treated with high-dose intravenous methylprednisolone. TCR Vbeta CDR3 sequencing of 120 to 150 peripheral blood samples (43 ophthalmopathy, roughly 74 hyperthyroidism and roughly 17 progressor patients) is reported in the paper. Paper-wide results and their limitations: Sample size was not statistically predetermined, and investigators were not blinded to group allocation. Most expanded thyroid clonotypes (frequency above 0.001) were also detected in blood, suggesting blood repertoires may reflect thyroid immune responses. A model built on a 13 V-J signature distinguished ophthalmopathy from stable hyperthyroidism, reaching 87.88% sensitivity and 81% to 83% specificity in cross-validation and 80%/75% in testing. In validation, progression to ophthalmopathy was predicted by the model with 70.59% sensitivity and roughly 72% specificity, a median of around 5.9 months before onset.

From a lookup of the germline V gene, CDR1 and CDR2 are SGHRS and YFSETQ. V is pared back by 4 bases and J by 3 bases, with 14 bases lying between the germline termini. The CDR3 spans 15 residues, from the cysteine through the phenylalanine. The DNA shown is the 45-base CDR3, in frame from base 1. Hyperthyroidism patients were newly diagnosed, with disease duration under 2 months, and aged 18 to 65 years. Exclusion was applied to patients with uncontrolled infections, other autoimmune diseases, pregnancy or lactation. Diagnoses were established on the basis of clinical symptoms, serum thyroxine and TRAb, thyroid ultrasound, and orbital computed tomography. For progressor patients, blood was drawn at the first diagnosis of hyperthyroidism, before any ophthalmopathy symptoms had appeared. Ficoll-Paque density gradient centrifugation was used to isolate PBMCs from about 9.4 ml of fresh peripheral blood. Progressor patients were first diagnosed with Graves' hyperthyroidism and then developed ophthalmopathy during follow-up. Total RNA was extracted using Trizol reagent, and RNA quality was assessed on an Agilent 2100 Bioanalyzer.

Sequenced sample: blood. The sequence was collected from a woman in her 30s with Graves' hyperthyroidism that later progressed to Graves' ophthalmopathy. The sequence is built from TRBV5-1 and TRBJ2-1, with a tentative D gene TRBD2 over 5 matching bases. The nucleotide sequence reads TGCGCCAGCAGCCTAAGCGGAAATATCTACAATGAGCAGTTCTTC. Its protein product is CASSLSGNIYNEQFF.